This is a list of T cell receptor beta chains from one sample in a study of technical replicates of blood from a few donors. This table comes from immunoSEQ multiplex PCR, and its TCRdb copy is limited to in-frame clones, with some not included. This sample has 70,000 or so clones; over 80% occur once, and the top ten carry less than 5%. Specimen: PBMCs. These receptors all stem from a human donor in good health. Some clones in this sample may be carry-over from other donors' samples. CDR3s include the opening cysteine and the closing phenylalanine or tryptophan. D genes are given only for firm matches.

>TRBD2|TRBJ2-7|TRBV5-8|17
CASSSPTSGRPYYEQYF
>NA|TRBJ2-3|TRBV10-3|11
CAISAQEKQYF
>NA|TRBJ2-1|TRBV6-5|15
CASSYSSRFGSEQFF
>TRBD1|TRBJ2-1|TRBV7-3|13
CASRLRCGTGWFF
>NA|TRBJ2-1|TRBV7-2|16
CASSSPADGLLDEQFF
>NA|TRBJ1-1|TRBV10-3|13
CAISGRGGTEAFF
>NA|TRBJ1-5|TRBV27|13
CASSFQREQPQHF
>TRBD2|TRBJ2-5|TRBV5-1|13
CASSFGGEETQYF
>NA|TRBJ2-2|TRBV20-1|11
CSASYTGELFF
>TRBD1|TRBJ2-5|TRBV5-1|15
CASSSGQGNQETQYF
>TRBD1|TRBJ1-5|TRBV15|13
CATTGQGGQPQHF
>TRBD1|TRBJ2-3|TRBV4-3|15
CASSPGTGGTDTQYF
>NA|TRBJ1-2|TRBV2|14
CASSEFRGDYGYTF
>NA|TRBJ2-3|TRBV30|11
CAWSPSGTQYF
>NA|TRBJ1-3|TRBV19|13
CATSPAGGNTIYF
>NA|TRBJ1-6|TRBV4-3|13
CASSQDRWWPLHF
>NA|TRBJ2-3|TRBV4-2|14
CATLPTGGTDTQYF
>NA|TRBJ2-7|TRBV5-6|16
CASSLGPAESSYEQYF
>NA|TRBJ1-5|TRBV5-4|13
CASSLELGDPWNF
>NA|TRBJ1-2|TRBV6-5|13
CASSYSRAYGYTF
>NA|TRBJ1-5|TRBV4-2|13
CASSQGGGQPQHF
>NA|TRBJ1-5|TRBV28|12
CASSSGVQPQHF
>NA|TRBJ1-1|TRBV2|13
CASRWEGNTEAFF
>TRBD2|TRBJ2-5|TRBV18|16
CASSPRLVREGETQYF
>NA|TRBJ1-4|TRBV4-2|16
CASGVQGRSTNEKLFF
>NA|TRBJ2-7|TRBV23-1|13
CARRDGVPYEQYF
>TRBD1|TRBJ2-5|TRBV7-9|16
CASSFAAGGGRRTQYF
>TRBD2|TRBJ2-2|TRBV6-5|16
CASSYSLAGVTGELFF
>NA|TRBJ1-6|TRBV7-8|13
CASSLFLFSPLHF
>TRBD2|TRBJ2-3|TRBV12-5|16
CASGLGTSASTDTQYF
>TRBD1|TRBJ1-5|TRBV19|15
CASSMDRGFSQPQHF
>TRBD2|TRBJ2-3|TRBV11-2|17
CASSPRTSGYNTDTQYF
>NA|TRBJ1-5|TRBV7-6|13
CASSPGGNQPQHF
>NA|TRBJ1-2|TRBV7-2|15
CASSLVGEANYGYTF
>NA|TRBJ1-2|TRBV5-6|11
CASSSGLMDTF
>TRBD1|TRBJ1-2|TRBV7-2|14
CASTSGDRGRGYTF
>NA|TRBJ2-7|TRBV6-1|15
CASRSRDTISYEQYF
>TRBD1|TRBJ2-7|TRBV5-1|13
CASRLGQTYEQYF
>NA|TRBJ2-1|TRBV4-2|15
CASSQEVGRNNEQFF
>NA|TRBJ1-2|TRBV4-1|17
CASSQDLNRWASDGYTF
>TRBD2|TRBJ2-7|TRBV29-1|14
CSVEGVAGGYEQYF
>NA|TRBJ1-2|TRBV7-3|13
CASSAGQLQPHTF
>TRBD2|TRBJ2-7|TRBV10-3|13
CAIRGTSGNEQYF
>NA|TRBJ1-1|TRBV10-3|14
CAISATAMNTEAFF
>NA|TRBJ1-2|TRBV7-9|15
CASSLSAATNYGYTF
>NA|TRBJ2-2|TRBV30|13
CAWSWLANGELFF
>NA|TRBJ1-2|TRBV7-9|14
CASSLEVATSGYTF
>TRBD1|TRBJ1-6|TRBV15|20
CATSRAIGRDSRAVNSPLHF
>NA|TRBJ2-3|TRBV5-4|17
CASSLGLGRGVADTQYF
>NA|TRBJ1-2|TRBV5-6|14
CASSLGGRGLEYTF
>TRBD2|TRBJ2-5|TRBV29-1|11
CSVRGVGTQYF
>NA|TRBJ1-1|TRBV21-1|17
CASSTWGQGARWTEAFF
>TRBD1|TRBJ2-7|TRBV7-6|17
CASSQTLGTGRNYEQYF
>NA|TRBJ2-2|TRBV6-1|15
CASELGSSNTGELFF
>TRBD2|TRBJ2-1|TRBV9|15
CASSVAERGGLEQFF
>NA|TRBJ1-1|TRBV2|12
CASTTQNTEAFF
>TRBD2|TRBJ2-2|TRBV15|18
CATSSPGLAGGGTGELFF
>TRBD2|TRBJ2-1|TRBV28|19
CASSFLRLAEQSSYNEQFF
>TRBD1|TRBJ2-3|TRBV2|15
CASRDRGAATDTQYF
>NA|TRBJ1-4|TRBV6-5|15
CASRAGVLRTEKLFF